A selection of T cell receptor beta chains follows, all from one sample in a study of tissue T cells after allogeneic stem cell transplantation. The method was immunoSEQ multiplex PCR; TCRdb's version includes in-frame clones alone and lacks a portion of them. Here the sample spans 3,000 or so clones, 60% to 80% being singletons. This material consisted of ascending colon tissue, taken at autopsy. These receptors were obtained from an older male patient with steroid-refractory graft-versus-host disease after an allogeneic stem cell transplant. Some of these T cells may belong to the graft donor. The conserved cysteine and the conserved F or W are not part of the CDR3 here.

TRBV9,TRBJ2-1,ASSIDFGGTGGEQF
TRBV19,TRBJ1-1,ASSMGRIMNTEAF
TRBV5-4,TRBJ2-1,ASSPREGALIYNEQF
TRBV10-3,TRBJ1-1,AACRQGNTEAF
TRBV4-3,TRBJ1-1,ASSQDSEGWTEAF
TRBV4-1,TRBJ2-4,ASSQDNVGRIQY
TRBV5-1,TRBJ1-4,ASSLIGALNEKLF
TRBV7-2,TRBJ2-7,ASSLVATGTEQY
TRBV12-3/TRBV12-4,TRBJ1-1,ASRGQANTEAF
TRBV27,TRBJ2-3,ASSFGGTDTQY
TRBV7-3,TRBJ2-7,ASSLGQIQPYEQY
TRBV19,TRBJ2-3,ASSIRFGGRGTDTQY
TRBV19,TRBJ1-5,ASSIKADSNQPQH
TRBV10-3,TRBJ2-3,AIRAGTGPQDTQY
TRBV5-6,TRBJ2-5,ASSSARGGETQY
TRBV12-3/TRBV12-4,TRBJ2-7,ASASYEQY
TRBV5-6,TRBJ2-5,ASSLEDWRGETQY
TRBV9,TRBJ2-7,ASSVEQGGGALEQY
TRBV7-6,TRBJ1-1,ASSLVGILNTEAF
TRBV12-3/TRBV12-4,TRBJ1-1,ASSKAGNTEAF
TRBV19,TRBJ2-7,ASSVGQGKTYEQY
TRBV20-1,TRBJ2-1,SARDAREQF